The entry that follows covers one TCR beta chain sequence. This record comes from a study of OX40 agonist ivuxolimab in advanced cancers. Some clones are missing from TCRdb's copy, which holds only in-frame ones; the method was immunoSEQ multiplex PCR. This table has 45,000 to 50,000 clones, about 81% appearing once. This clonotype was obtained from an adult with an advanced solid tumor such as melanoma, head and neck, liver or kidney cancer. Sample: CD4+ or CD8+ T cells sorted from blood, taken in a trial of the OX40 agonist ivuxolimab.

CDR3 loop: CASSQEAEPGVDPQHF. CDR3 sequence (DNA): TGCGCCAGCAGCCAAGAGGCGGAGCCGGGGGTCGATCCCCAGCATTTT. The rearrangement links TRBV4-3 to TRBJ1-5; possible D gene TRBD1, 5 bases. This CDR3 is built from 16 residues. The germline V and J ends were trimmed by 0 bases and 10 bases, with 19 bases remaining between them. CDR1 and CDR2 from the germline V gene are LGHNA and YSLEER.